This T cell receptor beta chain was captured in a study of cytomegalovirus exposure and HLA in healthy donors. The CDR3 consists of 18 residues. Germline V CDR1 and CDR2: MNHEY, SMNVEV (reference sequence). J gave up 3 bases and V 6 bases, and 16 bases lay outside the gene matches. With 60 Vbeta and 13 Jbeta primers, the PCR was carried out. The assay was immunoSEQ multiplex PCR, and TCRdb's table has in-frame clones only and misses some. The data contain 200,000 or so clones, more than 70% of them singletons. On this clone itself: The antigen remains undetermined.

Study-level findings and limits: An assumption of roughly uniform sequencing depth across donors underlay the presence/absence analyses. Confirmation was obtained in vitro that three CMV-associated chains are specific for CMV antigens. As a later analysis revealed, the rate of TCR association differed by HLA locus, with DRB1 most and HLA-C fewest.

This receptor was taken from a boy between 10 and 17 years old in good health and CMV-seronegative. The chain combines TRBV27 with TRBJ2-3; TRBD2 matches 9 bases. Sequencing input: PBMCs. CDR3: CASRLSGGGAGRTDTQYF. The DNA of the CDR3 is TGTGCCAGCAGGCTTTCCGGCGGGGGGGCAGGGAGGACAGATACGCAGTATTTT.